This T cell receptor beta chain was sequenced in a study of early T cells in non-severe SARS-CoV-2 infection. The CDR3 runs to 14 residues. V was clipped by 5 bases and J by 6 bases; unmatched bases: 6. CDR1 SGHVS and CDR2 FQNEAQ come from the germline V gene. This clonotype was counted between two and nine times. TCRdb reprocessed the 5' RACE reads with MiXCR, giving one entry per CDR3 protein. The data hold about 87,000 distinct CDR3 sequences, with about 14% observed a single time. The sequenced material came from whole blood. This TCR was recovered from an adult who was a healthcare worker with PCR-confirmed SARS-CoV-2 infection or an uninfected control (not recorded which). The chain combines TRBV7-8 with TRBJ2-7; 11 nucleotides match TRBD2. The CDR3 DNA reads as TGTGCCAGCAGCCTTAGCGGGGGGGCTACCGAGCAGTACTTC. It is translated as CASSLSGGATEQYF. The whole variable domain, remainder taken from reference TRBV7-8 and TRBJ2-7, is GAGVSQSPRYKVAKRGQDVALRCDPISGHVSLFWYQQALGQGPEFLTYFQNEAQLDKSGLPSDRFFAERPEGSVSTLKIQRTQQEDSAVYLCASSLSGGATEQYFGPGTRLTVT.